This is a list of T cell receptor beta chains from one sample in a study of prognosis after radiotherapy for stage I lung cancer. TCRdb used MiXCR to reprocess the multiplex PCR reads, holding one entry per CDR3 protein. The data hold around 27,000 distinct CDR3 sequences, with around 29% observed a single time. Sample: PBMCs, taken before or after stereotactic body radiation therapy (not recorded which). Receptors were obtained from a donor of 50 years or more with non-small cell lung cancer. Each CDR3 is given with its conserved first and last residue. The order of the fields is V gene, clone size, D gene, J gene, CDR3 DNA, CDR3 protein. A D gene is named only where the DNA matches it firmly. Size tells how often a clone was seen (once, few, many) or the class of an expanded clone, and some rows leave it out.

V: TRBV5-5
size: many
D: NA
J: TRBJ2-1
DNA: TGTGCCAGCAGCTTAACCACTTATGAGCAGTTCTTC
CDR3: CASSLTTYEQFF

V: TRBV19
size: many
D: NA
J: TRBJ2-1
DNA: TGTGCCAGTAGTAAACCCTCCGGGCCCTCCTACAATGAGCAGTTCTTC
CDR3: CASSKPSGPSYNEQFF

V: TRBV20-1
size: once
D: TRBD1
J: TRBJ1-2
DNA: TGCAGTGCCGGACAGGGTGGCTACACCTTC
CDR3: CSAGQGGYTF

V: TRBV6-2/TRBV6-3
size: NA
D: TRBD1
J: TRBJ1-1
DNA: TGTGCCAGCAGTTACCAGGGGGTGGCTGAAGCTTTCTTT
CDR3: CASSYQGVAEAFF

V: TRBV6-2/TRBV6-3
size: NA
D: TRBD2
J: TRBJ2-3
DNA: TGTGCCAGCACCGGAATTCTAGCGGGAGGCACAGATGCGCAGTATTTT
CDR3: CASTGILAGGTDAQYF

V: TRBV19
size: NA
D: NA
J: TRBJ1-2
DNA: TGTTCCAGTAGTGTAAGCGTCTATGGCTACACCTTC
CDR3: CSSSVSVYGYTF

V: TRBV20-1
size: many
D: TRBD2
J: TRBJ2-6
DNA: TGCAGTGCCGTAGTAATAGCGGGAGTCACTGGGGCCAACGTCCTGACTTTC
CDR3: CSAVVIAGVTGANVLTF

V: TRBV12-3/TRBV12-4
size: many
D: NA
J: TRBJ1-6
DNA: TGTGCCAGCAGCCAAGGGGCCCCGGGATATAATTCACCCCTCCACTTT
CDR3: CASSQGAPGYNSPLHF

V: TRBV7-2
size: NA
D: NA
J: TRBJ2-7
DNA: TGTGCCAGCAGTGGGGGGATTGGTCTCCACGAGCAGTACTTC
CDR3: CASSGGIGLHEQYF

V: TRBV6-1
size: NA
D: NA
J: TRBJ2-3
DNA: TGTGCCAGCAGTGAAGGGGGGATATCGGATACGCAGTATTTT
CDR3: CASSEGGISDTQYF

V: TRBV6-5
size: medium-sized
D: TRBD2
J: TRBJ2-1
DNA: TGTGCCAGCAGTTACTCGATTCGCGAGCGGGGCTCCTACAATGAGCAGTTCTTC
CDR3: CASSYSIRERGSYNEQFF

V: TRBV7-9
size: many
D: NA
J: TRBJ2-7
DNA: TGTGCCAGCAGCTTAGCTGGGGGACAGTACTTC
CDR3: CASSLAGGQYF

V: TRBV3-1
size: many
D: TRBD2
J: TRBJ2-3
DNA: TGTGCCAGCAGCCACCCGGGGGGGCGGGCAGATACGCAGTATTTT
CDR3: CASSHPGGRADTQYF

V: TRBV12-3/TRBV12-4
size: many
D: NA
J: TRBJ2-3
DNA: TGTGCCAGCAGTTTATATCGTAGGGCCGCTCGCACAGATACGCAGTATTTT
CDR3: CASSLYRRAARTDTQYF

V: TRBV7-9
size: many
D: NA
J: TRBJ2-7
DNA: TGTGCCAGCAGCCCCCCCTCCTACGAGCAGTACTTC
CDR3: CASSPPSYEQYF

V: TRBV5-5
size: many
D: TRBD1
J: TRBJ2-7
DNA: TGTGCCAGCAACCCGACAGGGGGTCCGGGCGAGCAGTACTTC
CDR3: CASNPTGGPGEQYF

V: TRBV19
size: many
D: NA
J: TRBJ1-4
DNA: TGTGCCAGTAGTATAGAGGGGGATTCTAATGAAAAACTGTTTTTT
CDR3: CASSIEGDSNEKLFF

V: TRBV6-2/TRBV6-3
size: many
D: TRBD2
J: TRBJ2-3
DNA: TGTGCCAGCAGTCGCGCGGGGGAGACGAATACGCAGTATTTT
CDR3: CASSRAGETNTQYF

V: TRBV5-1
size: many
D: TRBD1
J: TRBJ1-4
DNA: TGCGCCAGCAGCAAAACCGGGACAGGGGCGAGAATGGTTGAAGAACTGTTTTTT
CDR3: CASSKTGTGARMVEELFF

V: TRBV7-6
size: many
D: NA
J: TRBJ2-2
DNA: TGTGCCAGCAGTCCACAGTTCACCGGGGAGCTGTTTTTT
CDR3: CASSPQFTGELFF

V: TRBV29-1
size: many
D: TRBD1
J: TRBJ2-2
DNA: TGCAGCGCCACAGGGGGAGCGAACACCGGGGAGCTGTTTTTT
CDR3: CSATGGANTGELFF

V: TRBV6-1
size: many
D: NA
J: TRBJ2-5
DNA: TGTGCCAGCAGTGAAGCGCTTTTTCGCTTC
CDR3: CASSEALFRF

V: TRBV20-1
size: NA
D: NA
J: TRBJ1-6
DNA: TGCAGTGCTAGAGTCAACAGAGGAGGGGTCAGGAATTCACTCCTACACTTT
CDR3: CSARVNRGGVRNSLLHF

V: TRBV20-1
size: NA
D: NA
J: TRBJ2-3
DNA: TGCAGTGCTAGAGTGGAGACTATCGGGAGTAGGAGAACAGATACGCAGTATTTT
CDR3: CSARVETIGSRRTDTQYF

V: TRBV5-6
size: many
D: NA
J: TRBJ1-2
DNA: TGTGCCAGCACCTCCCCGCGCTGGGGGGGCCCATCCTCCTATGGCTACACCTTC
CDR3: CASTSPRWGGPSSYGYTF

V: TRBV3-1
size: NA
D: NA
J: TRBJ2-7
DNA: TGTGCCAGCATCCAAGCTAGCGCCAAGCAGTACTTC
CDR3: CASIQASAKQYF

V: TRBV5-6
size: many
D: NA
J: TRBJ2-7
DNA: TGTGCCAGCAGCTTTAGTCTGGCAACGACCTACGAGCAGTACTTC
CDR3: CASSFSLATTYEQYF

V: TRBV18
size: many
D: TRBD2
J: TRBJ2-5
DNA: TGTGCCAGCTCACCGGACGCGGGGGCCCAGTACTTC
CDR3: CASSPDAGAQYF

V: TRBV6-1
size: NA
D: TRBD2
J: TRBJ2-3
DNA: TGTGCCAGCAGTGCGACTAGCGGGGTGACTATTAGCACAGATACGCAGTATTTT
CDR3: CASSATSGVTISTDTQYF

V: TRBV5-1
size: many
D: NA
J: TRBJ2-7
DNA: TGCGCCAGCAGCGACCGAACAGGGATCTCCTACGAGCAGTACTTC
CDR3: CASSDRTGISYEQYF

V: TRBV20-1
size: many
D: NA
J: TRBJ1-1
DNA: TGCAGTGTGGGTGAGAACACTGAAGCTTTCTTT
CDR3: CSVGENTEAFF

V: TRBV3-1
size: many
D: NA
J: TRBJ2-7
DNA: TGTGCCAGCAGCCAAGGGGTGGGGGCCTACGAGCAGTACTTC
CDR3: CASSQGVGAYEQYF

V: TRBV5-6
size: NA
D: NA
J: TRBJ2-2
DNA: TGTGCCAGCAGCCTCTCAGGCAGGGGAGCCACCGGGGAGCTGTTTTTT
CDR3: CASSLSGRGATGELFF

V: TRBV19
size: NA
D: NA
J: TRBJ2-3
DNA: TGTGCCACCTTACCCGCGGACACCAGCACACATACGCAGTATTTT
CDR3: CATLPADTSTHTQYF

V: TRBV6-5
size: NA
D: NA
J: TRBJ2-2
DNA: TGTGCCTGCAGTTATTCAAGAGGGTACACCGGGGAGCTGTTTTTT
CDR3: CACSYSRGYTGELFF

V: TRBV6-5
size: NA
D: NA
J: TRBJ2-7
DNA: TGTGCCAGCAGTTACGACCGGTACGAGCAGTACTTC
CDR3: CASSYDRYEQYF